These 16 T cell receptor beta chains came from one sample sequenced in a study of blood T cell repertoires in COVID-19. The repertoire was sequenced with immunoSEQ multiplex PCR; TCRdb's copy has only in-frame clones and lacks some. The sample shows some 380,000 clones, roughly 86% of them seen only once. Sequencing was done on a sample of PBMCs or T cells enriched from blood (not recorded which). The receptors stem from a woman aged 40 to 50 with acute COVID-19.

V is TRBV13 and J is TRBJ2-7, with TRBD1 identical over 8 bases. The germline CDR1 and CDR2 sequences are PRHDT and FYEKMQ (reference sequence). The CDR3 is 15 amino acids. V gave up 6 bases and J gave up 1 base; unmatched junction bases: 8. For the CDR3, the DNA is TGTGCCAGCAGACAGGGACAGGACCCTTCCTACGAGCAGTACTTC. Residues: CASRQGQDPSYEQYF.

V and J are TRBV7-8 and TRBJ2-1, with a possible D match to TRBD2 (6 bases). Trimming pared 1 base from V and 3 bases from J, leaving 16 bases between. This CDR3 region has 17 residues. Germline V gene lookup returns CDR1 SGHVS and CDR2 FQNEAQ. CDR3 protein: CASSLEEGSTYYNEQFF. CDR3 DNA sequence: TGTGCCAGCAGCTTAGAGGAGGGGAGTACGTACTACAATGAGCAGTTCTTC. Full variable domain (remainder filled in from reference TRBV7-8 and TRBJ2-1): GAGVSQSPRYKVAKRGQDVALRCDPISGHVSLFWYQQALGQGPEFLTYFQNEAQLDKSGLPSDRFFAERPEGSVSTLKIQRTQQEDSAVYLCASSLEEGSTYYNEQFFGPGTRLTVL.

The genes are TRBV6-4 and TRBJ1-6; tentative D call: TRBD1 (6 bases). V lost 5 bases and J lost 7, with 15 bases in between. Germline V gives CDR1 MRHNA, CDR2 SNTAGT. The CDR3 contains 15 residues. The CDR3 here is CASSRSGRGNSPLHF. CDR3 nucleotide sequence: TGTGCCAGCAGTCGTAGTGGCAGGGGCAATTCACCCCTCCACTTT.

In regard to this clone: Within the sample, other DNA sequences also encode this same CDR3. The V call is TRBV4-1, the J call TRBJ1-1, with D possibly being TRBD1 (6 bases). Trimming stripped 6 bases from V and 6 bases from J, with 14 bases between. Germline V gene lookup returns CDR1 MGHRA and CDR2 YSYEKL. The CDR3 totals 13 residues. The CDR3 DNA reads TGCGCCAGCAGTCTACAGGGAGTCCCTGAAGCTTTCTTT. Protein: CASSLQGVPEAFF.

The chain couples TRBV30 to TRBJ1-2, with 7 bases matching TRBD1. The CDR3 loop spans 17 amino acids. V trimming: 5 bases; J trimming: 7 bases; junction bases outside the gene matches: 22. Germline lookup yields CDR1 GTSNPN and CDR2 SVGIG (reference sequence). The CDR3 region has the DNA TGTGCCTGGTCCCGGGGGAGGTCCCAGACAGGGAAGGCTGGCTACACCTTC. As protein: CAWSRGRSQTGKAGYTF.

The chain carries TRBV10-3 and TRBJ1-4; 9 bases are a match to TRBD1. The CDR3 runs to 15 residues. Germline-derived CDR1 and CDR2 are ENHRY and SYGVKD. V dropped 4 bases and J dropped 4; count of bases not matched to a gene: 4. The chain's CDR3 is CAISGGTGHNEKLFF. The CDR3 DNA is TGTGCCATCAGTGGGGGGACAGGGCATAATGAAAAACTGTTTTTT.

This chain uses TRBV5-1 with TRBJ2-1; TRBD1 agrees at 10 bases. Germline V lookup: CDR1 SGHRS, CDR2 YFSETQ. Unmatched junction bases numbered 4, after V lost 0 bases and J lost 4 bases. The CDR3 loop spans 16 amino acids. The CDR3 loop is CASSLDSGQGYNEQFF. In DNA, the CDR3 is TGCGCCAGCAGCTTGGATTCGGGACAGGGGTACAATGAGCAGTTCTTC.

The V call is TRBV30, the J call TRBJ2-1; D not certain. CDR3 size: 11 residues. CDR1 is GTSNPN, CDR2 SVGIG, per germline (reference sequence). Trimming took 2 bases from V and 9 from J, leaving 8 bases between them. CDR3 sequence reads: CAWSYSGEQFF. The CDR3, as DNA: TGTGCCTGGAGTTATAGTGGTGAGCAGTTCTTC.

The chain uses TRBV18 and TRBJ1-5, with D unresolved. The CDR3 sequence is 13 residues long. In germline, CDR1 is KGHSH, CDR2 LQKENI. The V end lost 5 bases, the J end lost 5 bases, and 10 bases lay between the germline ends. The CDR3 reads CASSNTRDQPQHF. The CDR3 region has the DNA TGTGCCAGCTCAAATACTCGGGATCAGCCCCAGCATTTT.

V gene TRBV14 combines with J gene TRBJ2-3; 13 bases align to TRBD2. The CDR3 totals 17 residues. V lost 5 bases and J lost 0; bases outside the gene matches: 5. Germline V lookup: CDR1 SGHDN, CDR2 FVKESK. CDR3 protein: CASSRTSGGTSTDTQYF. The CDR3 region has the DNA TGTGCCAGCAGCAGGACTAGCGGGGGTACTAGCACAGATACGCAGTATTTT.

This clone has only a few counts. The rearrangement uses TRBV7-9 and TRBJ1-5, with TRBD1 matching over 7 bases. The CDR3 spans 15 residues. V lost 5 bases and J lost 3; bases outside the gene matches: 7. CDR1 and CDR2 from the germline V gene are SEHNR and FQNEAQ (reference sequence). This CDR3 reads CASSAQGGYNQPQHF. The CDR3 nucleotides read TGTGCCAGCAGCGCGCAGGGGGGTTACAATCAGCCCCAGCATTTT.

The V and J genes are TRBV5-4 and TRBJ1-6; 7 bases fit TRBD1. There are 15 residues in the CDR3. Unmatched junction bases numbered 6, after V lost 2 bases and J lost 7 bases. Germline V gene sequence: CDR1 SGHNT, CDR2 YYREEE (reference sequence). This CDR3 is CASSFPGQMNSPLHF. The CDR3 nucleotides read TGTGCCAGCAGCTTTCCGGGACAGATGAATTCACCCCTCCACTTT.

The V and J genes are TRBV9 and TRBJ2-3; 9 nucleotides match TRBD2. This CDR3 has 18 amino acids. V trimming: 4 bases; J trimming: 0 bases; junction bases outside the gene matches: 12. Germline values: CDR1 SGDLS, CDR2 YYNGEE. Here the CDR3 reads CASSTKRSGGHSTDTQYF. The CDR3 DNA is TGTGCCAGCAGCACGAAGAGGAGCGGGGGGCATAGCACAGATACGCAGTATTTT.

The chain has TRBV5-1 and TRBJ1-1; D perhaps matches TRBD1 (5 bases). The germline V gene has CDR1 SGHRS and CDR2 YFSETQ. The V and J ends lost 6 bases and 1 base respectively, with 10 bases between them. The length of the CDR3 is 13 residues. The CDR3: CASMGQGNTEAFF. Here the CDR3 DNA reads TGCGCCAGCATGGGGCAGGGGAACACTGAAGCTTTCTTT.

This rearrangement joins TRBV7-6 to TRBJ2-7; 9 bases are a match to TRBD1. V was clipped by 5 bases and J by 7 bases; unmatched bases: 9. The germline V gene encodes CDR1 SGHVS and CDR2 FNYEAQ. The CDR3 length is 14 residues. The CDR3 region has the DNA TGTGCCAGCAGCCGTCTGGCGGGACAGGGAGAGCAGTACTTC. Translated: CASSRLAGQGEQYF.

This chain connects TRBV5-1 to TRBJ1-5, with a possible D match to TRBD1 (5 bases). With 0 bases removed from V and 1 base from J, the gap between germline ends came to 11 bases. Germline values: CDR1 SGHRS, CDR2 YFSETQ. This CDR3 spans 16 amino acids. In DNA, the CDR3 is TGCGCCAGCAGCTTGGAAAGGGGAAGGAGCAATCAGCCCCAGCATTTT. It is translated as CASSLERGRSNQPQHF.